This TCR beta chain was identified during a study of blood T cell repertoires in COVID-19. On the study more broadly: The origin of the acute and convalescent COVID-19 samples was the United States, Italy and Spain. The cDNA or gDNA used as material had been derived from T cells, B-cell-depleted T cells, or PBMCs.

Assay used: immunoSEQ multiplex PCR; TCRdb lists only in-frame clones, some missing. The sample shows a few hundred thousand clones, 75% to 85% of them seen only once. In germline, CDR1 is SNHLY, CDR2 FYNNEI. The CDR3 extends over 16 amino acids. With V trimmed by 2 bases and J by 3 bases, 6 bases remained unmatched. This clonotype originated in a human donor in a cohort sampled during active COVID-19. The chain employs TRBV2 and TRBJ1-5, with 8 bases identical to TRBD1. Sequencing was performed on peripheral blood. This chain's CDR3 is CASSERTGLVNQPQHF. The DNA for the CDR3 is TGTGCCAGCAGTGAACGGACAGGGTTGGTCAATCAGCCCCAGCATTTT.